These T cell receptor beta chains were read from a single sample in a study of T cell repertoires in cytomegalovirus infection. One entry per CDR3 protein results from TCRdb running MiXCR on the reads. The table lists 300,000 to 450,000 distinct CDR3 sequences, around a sixth of them singletons. Input material: PBMCs. Source of these receptors: a human donor in good health (CMV status not recorded). Some clones in this sample may be carry-over from other donors' samples. The CDR3 runs from the conserved cysteine through the conserved F or W. Each record gives: V gene, J gene, CDR3 protein.

TRBV6-1	TRBJ2-7	CASSDPPGPGYEQYF
TRBV12-3/TRBV12-4	TRBJ2-3	CASSFLLDPAADTQYF
TRBV7-8	TRBJ2-7	CASSVGQAYEQYF
TRBV19	TRBJ2-6	CASSIYHSGANVLTF
TRBV7-2	TRBJ1-5	CASSGGPNQPQHF
TRBV12-3/TRBV12-4	TRBJ1-1	CASSFGGQGSEAFF
TRBV4-3	TRBJ2-5	CASSQEGGVGSEETQYF
TRBV5-1	TRBJ1-5	CASSLGENSNQPQHF
TRBV4-1	TRBJ2-5	CASSKGLIWREGEQETQYF
TRBV7-9	TRBJ1-1	CASSLSRFRGTEAFF
TRBV14	TRBJ2-5	CASSHLGRQETQYF
TRBV6-1	TRBJ1-1	CASNYGTGGNSEAFF
TRBV2	TRBJ1-2	CASIYQTGSGYAF
TRBV7-8	TRBJ1-2	CASSLAPGNGYTF
TRBV27	TRBJ1-6	CASSYGSYNSPLHF